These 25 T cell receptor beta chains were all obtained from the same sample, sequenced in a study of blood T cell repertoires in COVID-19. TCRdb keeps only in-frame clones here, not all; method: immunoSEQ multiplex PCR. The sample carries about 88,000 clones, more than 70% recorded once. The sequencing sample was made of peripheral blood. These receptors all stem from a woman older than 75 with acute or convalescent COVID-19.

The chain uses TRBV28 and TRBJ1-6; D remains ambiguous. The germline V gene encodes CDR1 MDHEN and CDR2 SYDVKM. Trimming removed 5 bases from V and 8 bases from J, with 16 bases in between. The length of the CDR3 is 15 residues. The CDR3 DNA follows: TGTGCCAGCAGTCCCCCGGACGGGGAGTATTCACCCCTCCACTTT. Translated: CASSPPDGEYSPLHF. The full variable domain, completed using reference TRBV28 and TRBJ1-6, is DVKVTQSSRYLVKRTGEKVFLECVQDMDHENMFWYRQDPGLGLRLIYFSYDVKMKEKGDIPEGYSVSREKKERFSLILESASTNQTSMYLCASSPPDGEYSPLHFGNGTRLTVT.

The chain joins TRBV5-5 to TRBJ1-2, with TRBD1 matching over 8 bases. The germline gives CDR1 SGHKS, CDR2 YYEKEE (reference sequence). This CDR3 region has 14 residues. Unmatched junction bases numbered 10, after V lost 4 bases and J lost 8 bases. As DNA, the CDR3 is TGTGCCAGCAGCCCCTATTCAGGGGGCTGGGGCTACACCTTC. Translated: CASSPYSGGWGYTF.

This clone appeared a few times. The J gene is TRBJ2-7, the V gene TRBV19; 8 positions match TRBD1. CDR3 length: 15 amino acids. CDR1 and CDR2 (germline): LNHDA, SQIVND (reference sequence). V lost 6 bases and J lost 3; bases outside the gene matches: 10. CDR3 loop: CASRQFHDRGYEQYF. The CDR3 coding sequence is TGTGCCAGTAGGCAGTTCCACGACAGGGGCTACGAGCAGTACTTC.

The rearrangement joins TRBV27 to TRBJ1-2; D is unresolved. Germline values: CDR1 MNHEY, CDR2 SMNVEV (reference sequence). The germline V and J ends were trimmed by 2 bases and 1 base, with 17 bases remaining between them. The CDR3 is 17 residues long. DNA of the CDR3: TGTGCCAGCAGTTTAAGTAGGGCGGGTCGAGATAACTATGGCTACACCTTC. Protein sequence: CASSLSRAGRDNYGYTF.

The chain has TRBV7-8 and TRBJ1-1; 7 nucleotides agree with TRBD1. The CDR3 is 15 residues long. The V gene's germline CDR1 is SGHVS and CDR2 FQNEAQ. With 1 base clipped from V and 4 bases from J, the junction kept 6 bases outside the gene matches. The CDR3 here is CASSLGLGGLTEAFF. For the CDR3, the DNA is TGTGCCAGCAGCTTAGGATTAGGGGGCCTCACTGAAGCTTTCTTT.

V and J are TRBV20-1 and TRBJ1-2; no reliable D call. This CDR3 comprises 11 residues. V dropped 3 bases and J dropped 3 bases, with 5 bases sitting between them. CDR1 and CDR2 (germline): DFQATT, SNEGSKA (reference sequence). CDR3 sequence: CSARLDYGYTF. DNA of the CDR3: TGCAGTGCTAGGTTAGACTATGGCTACACCTTC.

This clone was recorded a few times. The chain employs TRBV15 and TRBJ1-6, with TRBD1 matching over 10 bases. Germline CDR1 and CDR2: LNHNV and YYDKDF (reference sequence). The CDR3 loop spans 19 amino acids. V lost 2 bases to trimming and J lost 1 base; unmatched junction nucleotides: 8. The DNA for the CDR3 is TGTGCCACCAGCAGAAATGGGGGACAGGGGTTTTCCTATAATTCACCCCTCCACTTT. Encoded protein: CATSRNGGQGFSYNSPLHF. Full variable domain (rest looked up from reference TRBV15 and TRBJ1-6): DAMVIQNPRYQVTQFGKPVTLSCSQTLNHNVMYWYQQKSSQAPKLLFHYYDKDFNNEADTPDNFQSRRPNTSFCFLDIRSPGLGDTAMYLCATSRNGGQGFSYNSPLHFGNGTRLTVT.

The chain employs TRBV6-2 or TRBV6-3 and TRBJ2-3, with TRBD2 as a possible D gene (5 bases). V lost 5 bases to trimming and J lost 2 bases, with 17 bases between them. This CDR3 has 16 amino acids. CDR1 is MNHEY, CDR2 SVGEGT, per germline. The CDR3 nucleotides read TGTGCCAGCAGTAGGCCCCCATCGGGAAACACAGATACGCAGTATTTT. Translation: CASSRPPSGNTDTQYF.

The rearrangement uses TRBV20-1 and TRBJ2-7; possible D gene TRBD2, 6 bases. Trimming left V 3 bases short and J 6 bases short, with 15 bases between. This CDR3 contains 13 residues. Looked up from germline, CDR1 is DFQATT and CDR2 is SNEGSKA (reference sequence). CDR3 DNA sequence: TGCAGTGCTAGTCGGTCTGCGGGGATCGAGCAGTACTTC. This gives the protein CSASRSAGIEQYF.

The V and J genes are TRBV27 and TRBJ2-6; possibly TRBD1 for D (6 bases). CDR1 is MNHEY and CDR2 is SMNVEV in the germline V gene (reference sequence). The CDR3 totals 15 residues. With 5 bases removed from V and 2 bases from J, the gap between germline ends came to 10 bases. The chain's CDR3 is CASSPHRAGANVLTF. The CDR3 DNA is TGTGCCAGCAGTCCCCACAGGGCTGGGGCCAACGTCCTGACTTTC. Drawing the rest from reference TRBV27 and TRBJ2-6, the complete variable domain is EAQVTQNPRYLITVTGKKLTVTCSQNMNHEYMSWYRQDPGLGLRQIYYSMNVEVTDKGDVPEGYKVSRKEKRNFPLILESPSPNQTSLYFCASSPHRAGANVLTFGAGSRLTVL.

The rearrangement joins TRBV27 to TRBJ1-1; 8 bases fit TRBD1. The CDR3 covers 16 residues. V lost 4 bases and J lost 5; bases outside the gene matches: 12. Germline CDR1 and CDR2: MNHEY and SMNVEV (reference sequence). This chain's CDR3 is CASSYPPRGRGTEAFF. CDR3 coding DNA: TGTGCCAGCAGTTACCCCCCCAGGGGGCGGGGGACTGAAGCTTTCTTT.

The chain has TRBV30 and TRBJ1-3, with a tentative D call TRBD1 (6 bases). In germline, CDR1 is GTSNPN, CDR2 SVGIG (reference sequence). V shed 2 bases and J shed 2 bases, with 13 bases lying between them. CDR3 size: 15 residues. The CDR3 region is CAWSRWSGAGNTIYF. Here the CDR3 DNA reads TGTGCCTGGAGTAGATGGTCAGGGGCTGGAAACACCATATATTTT.

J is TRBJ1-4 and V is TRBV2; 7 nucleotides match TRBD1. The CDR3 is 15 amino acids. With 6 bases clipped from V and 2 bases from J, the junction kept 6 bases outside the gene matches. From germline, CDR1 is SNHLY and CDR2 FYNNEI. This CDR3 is CASRWMGQTNEKLFF. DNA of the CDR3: TGTGCCAGCAGGTGGATGGGACAGACTAATGAAAAACTGTTTTTT.

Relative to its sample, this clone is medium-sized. The CDR3 loop reads CSAVTGSGNTIYF. The CDR3 nucleotides read TGCAGCGCGGTTACAGGGTCTGGAAACACCATATATTTT. V usage is TRBV29-1 and J usage is TRBJ1-3, with D possibly TRBD1 on 6 matching bases. Germline loops: CDR1 SQVTM, CDR2 ANQGSEA. Trimming shortened V by 7 bases and J by 1 base, and 11 bases separated the two germline ends. The CDR3 extends over 13 amino acids. Drawing the rest from reference TRBV29-1 and TRBJ1-3, the complete variable domain is SAVISQKPSRDICQRGTSLTIQCQVDSQVTMMFWYRQQPGQSLTLIATANQGSEATYESGFVIDKFPISRPNLTFSTLTVSNMSPEDSSIYLCSAVTGSGNTIYFGEGSWLTVV.

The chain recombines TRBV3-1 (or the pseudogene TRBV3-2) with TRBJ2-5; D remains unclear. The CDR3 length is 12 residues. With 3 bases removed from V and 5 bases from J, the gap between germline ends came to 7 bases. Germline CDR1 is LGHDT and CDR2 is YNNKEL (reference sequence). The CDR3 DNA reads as TGTGCCAGCAGCCACCCCGGGGAGACCCAGTACTTC. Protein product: CASSHPGETQYF.

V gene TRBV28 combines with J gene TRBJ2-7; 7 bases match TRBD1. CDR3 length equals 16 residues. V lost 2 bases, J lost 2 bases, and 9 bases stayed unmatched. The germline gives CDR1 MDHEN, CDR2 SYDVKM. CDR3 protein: CASSLSSGGRPYEQYF. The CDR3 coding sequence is TGTGCCAGCAGTTTAAGTTCAGGGGGAAGGCCCTACGAGCAGTACTTC.

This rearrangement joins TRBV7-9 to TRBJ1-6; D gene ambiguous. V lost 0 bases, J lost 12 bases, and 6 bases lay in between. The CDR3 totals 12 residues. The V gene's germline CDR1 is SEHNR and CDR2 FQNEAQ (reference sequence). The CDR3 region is CASSLAQLPLHF. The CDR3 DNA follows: TGTGCCAGCAGCTTAGCGCAGTTACCCCTCCACTTT.

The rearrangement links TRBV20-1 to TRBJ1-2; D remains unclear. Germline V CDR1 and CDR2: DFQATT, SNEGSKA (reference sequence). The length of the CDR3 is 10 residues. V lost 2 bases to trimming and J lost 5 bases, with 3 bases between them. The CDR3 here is CSARQYGYTF. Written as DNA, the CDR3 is TGCAGTGCTAGACAGTATGGCTACACCTTC.

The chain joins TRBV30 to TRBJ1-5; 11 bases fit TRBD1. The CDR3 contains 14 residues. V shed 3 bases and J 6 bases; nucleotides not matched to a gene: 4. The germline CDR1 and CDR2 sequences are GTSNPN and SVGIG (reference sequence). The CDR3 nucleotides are TGTGCCTGGAGGGGACAGGGGGTTGGTCAGCCCCAGCATTTT. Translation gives CAWRGQGVGQPQHF.

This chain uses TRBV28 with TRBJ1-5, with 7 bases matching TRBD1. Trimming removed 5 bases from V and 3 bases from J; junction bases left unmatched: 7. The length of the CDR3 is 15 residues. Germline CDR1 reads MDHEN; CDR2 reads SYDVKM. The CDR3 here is CASSPTTGVNQPQHF. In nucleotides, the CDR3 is TGTGCCAGCAGTCCAACAACAGGGGTCAATCAGCCCCAGCATTTT.

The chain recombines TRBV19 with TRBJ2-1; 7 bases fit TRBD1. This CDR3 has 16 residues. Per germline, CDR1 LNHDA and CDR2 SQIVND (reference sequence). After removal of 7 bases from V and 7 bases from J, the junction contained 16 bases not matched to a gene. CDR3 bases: TGTGCCAGTAAGGAAAACAGGGGCCCTACTTTAAATGAGCAGTTCTTC. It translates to CASKENRGPTLNEQFF.

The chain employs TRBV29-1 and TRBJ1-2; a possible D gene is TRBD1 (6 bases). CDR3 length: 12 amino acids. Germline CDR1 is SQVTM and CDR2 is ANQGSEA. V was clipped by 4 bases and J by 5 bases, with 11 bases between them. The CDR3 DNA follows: TGCAGCGTTGGGGCAGGGGATTATGGCTACACCTTC. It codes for CSVGAGDYGYTF.

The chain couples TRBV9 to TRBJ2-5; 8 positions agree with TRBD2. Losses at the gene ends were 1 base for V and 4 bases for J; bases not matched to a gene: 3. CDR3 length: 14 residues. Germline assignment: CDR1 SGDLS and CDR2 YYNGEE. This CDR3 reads CASSVTGRGETQYF. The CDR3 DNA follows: TGTGCCAGCAGCGTAACCGGGAGGGGAGAGACCCAGTACTTC. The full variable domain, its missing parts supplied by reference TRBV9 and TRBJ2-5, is DSGVTQTPKHLITATGQRVTLRCSPRSGDLSVYWYQQSLDQGLQFLIQYYNGEERAKGNILERFSAQQFPDLHSELNLSSLELGDSALYFCASSVTGRGETQYFGPGTRLLVL.

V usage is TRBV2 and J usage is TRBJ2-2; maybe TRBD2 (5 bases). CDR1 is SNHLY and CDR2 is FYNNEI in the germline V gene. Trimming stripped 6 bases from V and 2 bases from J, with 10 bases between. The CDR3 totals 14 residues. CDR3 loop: CASRVRGNTGELFF. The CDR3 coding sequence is TGTGCCAGCAGGGTTCGGGGAAACACCGGGGAGCTGTTTTTT.

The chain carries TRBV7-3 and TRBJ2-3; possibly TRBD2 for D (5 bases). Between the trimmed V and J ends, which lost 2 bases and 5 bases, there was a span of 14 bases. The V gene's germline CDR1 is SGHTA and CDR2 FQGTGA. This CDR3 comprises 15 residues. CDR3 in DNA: TGTGCCAGCAGCTTAGCGGGCCGCACGGGAGATACGCAGTATTTT. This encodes CASSLAGRTGDTQYF. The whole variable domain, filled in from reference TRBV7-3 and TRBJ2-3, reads GAGVSQTPSNKVTEKGKYVELRCDPISGHTALYWYRQSLGQGPEFLIYFQGTGAADDSGLPNDRFFAVRPEGSVSTLKIQRTERGDSAVYLCASSLAGRTGDTQYFGPGTRLTVL.